This T cell receptor (beta chain) stems from a study of Tregs in tolerant kidney transplant recipients. Broader study findings: The most relevant donor-specific Treg TCRbeta repertoire apparently came from expansion with activated donor B cells.

As for this clone: Its antigen is not identified. The read is 3 residues too short to cover the CDR3 end, so that end is filled in from the germline J gene.

The CDR3 extends over 15 amino acids. V was clipped by 2 bases and J by 5 bases; unmatched bases: 8. Germline V gene lookup returns CDR1 MNHEY and CDR2 SVGEGT. Related graft donors supplied nonmyeloablative bone marrow transplants, and mixed chimerism was transient. Unstimulated regulatory T cells (CD4+CD25+CD127-), CD4+CD25- non-regulatory cells, CD4 and CD8 cells were FACS-sorted from thawed PBMCs. Only in-frame clones appear in the TCRdb table, and some are missing; sequencing was by immunoSEQ multiplex PCR. The listing records roughly 23,000 clones. This clonotype was sampled from a human patient who received a combined kidney and bone marrow transplant. A subset of T cells may come from the graft donor. The sequencing used CD4+ T cells from blood (PBMCs), collected 6 months after the transplant. The chain employs TRBV6-2 or TRBV6-3 and TRBJ2-7; TRBD2 agrees at 8 bases. The covered CDR3 bases are TGTGCCAGCAGTTACAGGGGACTAGTTGGTCACGAG. As protein: CASSYRGLVGHE. The whole CDR3 region reads CASSYRGLVGHEQYF.